These 11 T cell receptor beta chains originate from one sample sequenced in a study of blood T cells in healthy people across ages. For the second PCR, which ran for roughly 7 to 11 cycles, a sample-barcoded 5' primer and a J-beta primer mix were used. TCRdb itself ran the 5' RACE reads through MiXCR, one entry per CDR3 protein. In the table there are about 1.4 million distinct CDR3 sequences, around 59% of which are singletons. What was sequenced was blood. The source is a young man in good health.

This clonotype was detected only a few times. The V call is TRBV20-1, the J call TRBJ1-1; D is possibly TRBD1 (6 bases). V was trimmed by 5 bases and J by 5 bases, leaving 9 bases between them. The germline V gene has CDR1 DFQATT and CDR2 SNEGSKA (reference sequence). The length of the CDR3 is 11 residues. The CDR3 reads CSAYRETEAFF. Written as DNA, the CDR3 is TGCAGTGCTTACAGGGAAACTGAAGCTTTCTTT.

The chain joins TRBV6-5 to TRBJ2-7; 8 bases are a match to TRBD2. The J call may be faulty, since TRBJ2-5 better matches the DNA end. The germline V gene has CDR1 MNHEY and CDR2 SVGAGI. The CDR3 runs to 15 residues. CDR3 DNA sequence: TGTGCCAGCAGTTACCCCAGCGGGAGATATGAGACCCAGTACTTC. Its protein product is CASSYPSGRYETQYF.

The chain couples TRBV6-9 to TRBJ1-1; TRBD1 matches at 10 bases. Germline V gene lookup returns CDR1 MNHGY and CDR2 SVAAGI. The CDR3 runs 16 residues. V shed 4 bases and J 5 bases; nucleotides not matched to a gene: 10. The CDR3 DNA follows: TGTGCCAGCAGTTGGGGGACAGGGGTAAAGAGGACTGAAGCTTTCTTT. Encoded protein: CASSWGTGVKRTEAFF.

The chain links TRBV7-8 to TRBJ1-5; a weak D match, TRBD1 (5 bases). Germline V lookup: CDR1 SGHVS, CDR2 FQNEAQ. This CDR3 spans 15 amino acids. V shed 5 bases and J shed 10 bases, with 21 bases lying between them. The CDR3 nucleotides are TGTGCCAGCAGCCACGAAGGGACTTTAGCTCAACCCCAGCATTTT. It codes for CASSHEGTLAQPQHF.

The CDR3 coding sequence is TGTGCCAGCAGTCTTAGCGGGAGGGACGATGAGCAGTTCTTC. As protein: CASSLSGRDDEQFF. The J gene is TRBJ2-1, the V gene TRBV7-8; 11 bases agree with TRBD2. V lost 6 bases to trimming and J lost 8 bases; unmatched junction nucleotides: 6. Per germline, CDR1 SGHVS and CDR2 FQNEAQ. The CDR3 totals 14 residues. The entire variable domain, with the rest obtained from reference TRBV7-8 and TRBJ2-1, is as follows: GAGVSQSPRYKVAKRGQDVALRCDPISGHVSLFWYQQALGQGPEFLTYFQNEAQLDKSGLPSDRFFAERPEGSVSTLKIQRTQQEDSAVYLCASSLSGRDDEQFFGPGTRLTVL.

The chain couples TRBV6-2 or TRBV6-3 to TRBJ2-2, with D hard to call. Germline V CDR1 and CDR2: MNHEY, SVGEGT. Trimming removed 5 bases from V and 0 bases from J, with 7 bases in between. The CDR3 spans 14 residues. Written as DNA, the CDR3 is TGTGCCAGCAGTGGCACTTCGAACACCGGGGAGCTGTTTTTT. Translated: CASSGTSNTGELFF.

The gene calls are TRBV2 and TRBJ2-5, with a possible D match to TRBD1 (6 bases). The CDR3 covers 14 residues. Germline V gene sequence: CDR1 SNHLY, CDR2 FYNNEI. Between the trimmed V and J ends, which lost 8 bases and 3 bases, there was a span of 16 bases. The CDR3 sequence: CASAWTVPEETQYF. In nucleotides, the CDR3 is TGTGCCAGCGCATGGACAGTCCCGGAAGAGACCCAGTACTTC.

V usage is TRBV12-3 or TRBV12-4 and J usage is TRBJ1-2, with D possibly matching TRBD1 (6 bases). This CDR3 region has 15 residues. Trimming stripped 3 bases from V and 1 base from J, with 12 bases between. CDR3 DNA: TGTGCCAGCAGTTTTTCTATGGGACATAACTATGGCTACACCTTC. Translated, it gives CASSFSMGHNYGYTF.

This clonotype was counted a few times. This rearrangement joins TRBV29-1 to TRBJ2-1, with 9 positions matching TRBD1. Germline CDR1 SQVTM, CDR2 ANQGSEA. The CDR3 has 14 residues. Germline trimming cut 1 base from V and 4 bases from J; bases unmatched to any gene: 2. The CDR3 here is CSVEGTGVYNEQFF. The CDR3 DNA reads TGCAGCGTTGAAGGGACAGGGGTTTACAATGAGCAGTTCTTC.

V is TRBV20-1 and J is TRBJ1-6; D ambiguous. V lost 0 bases and J lost 6, with 15 bases in between. The CDR3 totals 16 residues. The germline CDR1 and CDR2 sequences are DFQATT and SNEGSKA (reference sequence). The CDR3 spells CSARDSLQTINSPLHF. CDR3 in DNA: TGCAGTGCTAGAGATTCTTTGCAGACTATTAATTCACCCCTCCACTTT.

CDR3 protein: CASRSQGGQGQETQYF. The CDR3 nucleotides read TGCGCCAGCAGATCCCAGGGGGGACAGGGTCAAGAGACCCAGTACTTC. This rearrangement joins TRBV5-1 to TRBJ2-5; 9 nucleotides agree with TRBD1. The germline CDR1 and CDR2 sequences are SGHRS and YFSETQ. The CDR3 length is 16 residues. Trimming removed 5 bases from V and 2 bases from J; junction bases left unmatched: 10.